This T cell receptor (beta chain) is from a study of Graves' ophthalmopathy and Graves' hyperthyroidism (dated by TCRdb to between 2017 and 2018). About the full investigation: Peripheral blood samples were taken at the time of initial diagnosis, before any treatment was given. To tell Graves' ophthalmopathy apart from Graves' hyperthyroidism, and to predict which patients would progress to ophthalmopathy, the study relied on TCR beta repertoire signatures. In total, under 150 blood samples were TCR-sequenced: 43 ophthalmopathy, some 72 hyperthyroidism and approximately 17 hyperthyroidism-to-ophthalmopathy patients. A discovery set of about a hundred patients (around 40 ophthalmopathy, about 55 stable hyperthyroidism) was enrolled to explore V-J signatures distinguishing ophthalmopathy from hyperthyroidism. For independent validation, a separate cohort was made up of 18 hyperthyroidism patients plus 17 patients who later progressed from hyperthyroidism to ophthalmopathy. In roughly 6 hyperthyroidism patients, the T-cell repertoires found in thyroid tissue were compared with those found in blood. Following sampling, methimazole starting at 30 mg daily was administered to hyperthyroidism patients, and high-dose intravenous methylprednisolone was administered to ophthalmopathy patients. Overall results and qualifications from the work: No statistical method was used to set the sample size in advance, and the investigators knew which group each participant was assigned to. In cross-validation, the 13-signature model distinguished ophthalmopathy from stable hyperthyroidism with 87.88% sensitivity and 81% to 82% specificity, while in the test set the corresponding values were about 80% and 75%. In validation, the model predicted ophthalmopathy progression with less than 71% sensitivity and approximately 75% specificity; approximately 12 predicted patients were CT-confirmed with GO in a median of around 6 months. Among expanded thyroid clonotypes with frequency above 0.001, most also showed up in blood, which suggests that blood repertoires may reflect the thyroid immune response.

For repertoire sequencing, TCR beta CDR3 regions were amplified from RNA transcripts. The first round of RT-PCR was done with HTBI primers and the Qiagen OneStep RT-PCR kit, and was followed by a second round of multiplex PCR, then size selection and purification. Sequencing of the libraries was carried out on an Illumina HiSeq2000 in paired-end mode with 100 bp reads. On the authors' methods: SOAPnuke was used to process the reads, removing any read that contained adapters or uncalled bases, had a mean Phred below 15, or lacked an exact match to the constant primer or identifier. High-quality paired reads were merged with COPE v1.2.5. Unique nucleotide sequences were defined as clonotypes and aligned to IMGT TRB V, D and J references using MiTCR v1.1. Analysis was restricted to V-J combinations with a frequency above 0.0001, which covered about 99% of repertoires. For each V-J combination, a TCR clonal expansion and chaos score was defined as the ratio of F50 clonal expansion to chaos observed in the TCRdist matrix. Features were reduced by Welch's t-statistics and random forest to over 10 V-J combinations, which fed a naive Bayes classifier. The similarity between thyroid and blood repertoires was quantified using the Morisita-Horn index. TCRdb's own reprocessing of the public reads used fastp at Q25 and MiXCR and kept productive beta chains. All rows with the same CDR3 protein become a single entry with the most common DNA and genes. For this entry, the V and J calls and clone size follow TCRdb and not the study's own pipeline. Across this sample there are almost 750,000 distinct CDR3 sequences, with roughly 40% seen only once. The ten biggest clones cover 44% of the sample.

CDR1 and CDR2 (LNHDA, SQIVND) derive from the germline V gene (reference sequence). From V the trimming removes 5 bases and from J it removes 4 bases, while the gene matches leave 10 bases of the junction unaccounted for. Counted from cysteine to phenylalanine, this CDR3 has 15 amino acids. Only CDR3 DNA remains: 45 bases, in frame from the first base. There are a few counts of this clonotype. This receptor's antigen is unknown. Base-call qualities are not available, and no considerably larger clone is one nucleotide away. The ophthalmopathy patients had moderately to severely active disease, with a Clinical Activity Score of 3 or higher, a NOSPECS grade of 4 or higher, and a disease duration of less than 3 months. Patients were excluded if they had other autoimmune diseases, uncontrolled infections, pregnancy or lactation. Diagnosis was based on clinical symptoms, serum thyroxine, TRAb, thyroid ultrasound and orbital computed tomography. Ficoll-Paque density gradient centrifugation was used to isolate PBMCs from about 9 ml of fresh peripheral blood. Trizol reagent was used to extract the total RNA, and its quality was then checked on an Agilent 2100 Bioanalyzer.

Sequenced sample: peripheral blood. This sequence was found in an adult man with Graves' ophthalmopathy. The chain is made from TRBV19 and TRBJ1-1, and TRBD1 matches 7 of the central bases. The CDR3: CASSAPYRGVTEAFF. The sequenced DNA is TGTGCCAGTAGTGCGCCATACAGGGGCGTCACTGAAGCTTTCTTT.